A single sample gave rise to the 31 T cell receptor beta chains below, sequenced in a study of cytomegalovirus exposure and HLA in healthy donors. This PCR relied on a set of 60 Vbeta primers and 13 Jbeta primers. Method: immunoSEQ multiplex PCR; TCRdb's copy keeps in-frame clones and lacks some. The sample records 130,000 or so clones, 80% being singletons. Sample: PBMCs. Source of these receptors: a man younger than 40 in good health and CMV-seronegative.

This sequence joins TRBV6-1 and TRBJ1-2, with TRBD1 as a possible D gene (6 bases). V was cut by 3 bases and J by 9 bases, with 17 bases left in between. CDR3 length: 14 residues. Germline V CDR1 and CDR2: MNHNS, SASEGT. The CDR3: CASSEGLQGRSYTF. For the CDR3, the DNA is TGTGCCAGCAGTGAGGGGCTACAGGGACGGAGCTACACCTTC.

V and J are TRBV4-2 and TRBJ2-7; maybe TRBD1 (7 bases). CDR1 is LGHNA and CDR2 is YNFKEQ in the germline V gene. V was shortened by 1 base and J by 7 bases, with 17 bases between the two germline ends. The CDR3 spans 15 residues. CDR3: CASSQAGQEAGEQYF. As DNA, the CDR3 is TGTGCCAGCAGCCAAGCTGGACAGGAGGCGGGGGAGCAGTACTTC.

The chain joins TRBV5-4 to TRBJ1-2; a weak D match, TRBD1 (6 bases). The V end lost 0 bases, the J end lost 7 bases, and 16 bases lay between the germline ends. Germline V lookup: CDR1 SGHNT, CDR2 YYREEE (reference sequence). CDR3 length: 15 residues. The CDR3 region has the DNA TGTGCCAGCAGCTTGGCCGAATCAGGGGATAGTGGCTACACCTTC. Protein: CASSLAESGDSGYTF.

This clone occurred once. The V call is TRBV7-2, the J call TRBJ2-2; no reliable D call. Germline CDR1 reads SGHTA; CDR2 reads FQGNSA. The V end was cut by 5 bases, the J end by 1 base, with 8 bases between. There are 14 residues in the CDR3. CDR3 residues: CASSIKLNTGELFF. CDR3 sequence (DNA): TGTGCCAGCAGCATCAAGCTGAACACCGGGGAGCTGTTTTTT.

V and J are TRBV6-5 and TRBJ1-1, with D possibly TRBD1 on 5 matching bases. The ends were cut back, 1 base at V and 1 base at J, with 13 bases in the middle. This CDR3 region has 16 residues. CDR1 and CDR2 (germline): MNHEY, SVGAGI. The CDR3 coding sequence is TGTGCCAGCAGTTACTTTAACCCCAGGGAGAACACTGAAGCTTTCTTT. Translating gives CASSYFNPRENTEAFF.

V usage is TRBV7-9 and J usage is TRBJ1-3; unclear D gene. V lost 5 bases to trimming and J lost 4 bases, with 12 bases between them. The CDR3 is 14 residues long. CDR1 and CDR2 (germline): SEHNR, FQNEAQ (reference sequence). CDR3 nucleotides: TGTGCCAGCAGCCCGCGGGCCAACGGAAACACCATATATTTT. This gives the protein CASSPRANGNTIYF.

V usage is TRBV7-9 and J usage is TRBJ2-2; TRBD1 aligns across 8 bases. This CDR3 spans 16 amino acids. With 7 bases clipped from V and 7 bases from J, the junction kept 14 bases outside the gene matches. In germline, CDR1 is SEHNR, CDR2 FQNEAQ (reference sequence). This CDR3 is CASTYGAGGYGGELFF. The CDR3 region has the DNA TGTGCCAGCACCTACGGGGCAGGGGGCTATGGCGGGGAGCTGTTTTTT.

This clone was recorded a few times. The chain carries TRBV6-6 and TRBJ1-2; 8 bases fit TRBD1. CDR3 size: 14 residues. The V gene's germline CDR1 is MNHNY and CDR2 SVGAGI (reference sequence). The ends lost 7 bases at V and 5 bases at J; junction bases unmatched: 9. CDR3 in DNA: TGTGCCAGCAAAGTTGGACAGGGCGGTTATGGCTACACCTTC. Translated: CASKVGQGGYGYTF.

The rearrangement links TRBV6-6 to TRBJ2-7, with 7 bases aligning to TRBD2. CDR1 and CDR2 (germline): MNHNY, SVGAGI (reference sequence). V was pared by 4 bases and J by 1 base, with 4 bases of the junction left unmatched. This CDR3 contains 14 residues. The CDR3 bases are TGTGCCAGCAGTTGGGTGGGGGGGTCCTACGAGCAGTACTTC. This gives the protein CASSWVGGSYEQYF.

The CDR3 DNA follows: TGTGCCAGCATAGGTCAGGGCCACTACGAGCAGTACTTC. Protein sequence: CASIGQGHYEQYF. The rearrangement joins TRBV2 to TRBJ2-7; D is perhaps TRBD1 (5 bases). The length of the CDR3 is 13 residues. The germline gives CDR1 SNHLY, CDR2 FYNNEI. The V end lost 7 bases, the J end lost 3 bases, and 13 bases lay between the germline ends.

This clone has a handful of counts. CDR3: CASSPGQPSYEQYF. Written as DNA, the CDR3 is TGCGCCAGCAGCCCGGGACAGCCTTCCTACGAGCAGTACTTC. The genes are TRBV5-1 and TRBJ2-7; the match to TRBD1 covers 7 bases. Germline V gives CDR1 SGHRS, CDR2 YFSETQ. J gave up 1 base and V 4 bases, and 5 bases lay outside the gene matches. The CDR3 is 14 residues long.

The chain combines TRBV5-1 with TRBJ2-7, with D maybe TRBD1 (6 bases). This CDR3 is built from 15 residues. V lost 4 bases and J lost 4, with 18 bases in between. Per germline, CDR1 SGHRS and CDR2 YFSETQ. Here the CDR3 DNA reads TGCGCCAGCAGCCCGGGACACCGGACCCTTTACGAGCAGTACTTC. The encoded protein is CASSPGHRTLYEQYF.

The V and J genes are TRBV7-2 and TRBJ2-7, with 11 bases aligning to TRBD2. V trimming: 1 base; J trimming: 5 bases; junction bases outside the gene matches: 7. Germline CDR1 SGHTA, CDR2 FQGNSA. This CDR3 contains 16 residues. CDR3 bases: TGTGCCAGCAGCTTAGGATGGACTAGCGGGTACCACGAGCAGTACTTC. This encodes CASSLGWTSGYHEQYF.

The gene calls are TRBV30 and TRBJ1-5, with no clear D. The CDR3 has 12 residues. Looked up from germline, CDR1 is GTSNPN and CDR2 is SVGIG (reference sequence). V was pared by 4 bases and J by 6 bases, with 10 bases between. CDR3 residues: CAWIAGTQPQHF. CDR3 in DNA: TGTGCCTGGATAGCGGGAACTCAGCCCCAGCATTTT.

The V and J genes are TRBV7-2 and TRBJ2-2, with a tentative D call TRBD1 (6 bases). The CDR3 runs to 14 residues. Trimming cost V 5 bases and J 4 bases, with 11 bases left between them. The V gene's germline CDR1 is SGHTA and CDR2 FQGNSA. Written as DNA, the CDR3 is TGTGCCAGCAGCCAGCGAGGGGGCACCGGGGAGCTGTTTTTT. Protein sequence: CASSQRGGTGELFF. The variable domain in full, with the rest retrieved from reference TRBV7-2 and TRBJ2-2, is GAGVSQSPSNKVTEKGKDVELRCDPISGHTALYWYRQSLGQGLEFLIYFQGNSAPDKSGLPSDRFSAERTGGSVSTLTIQRTQQEDSAVYLCASSQRGGTGELFFGEGSRLTVL.

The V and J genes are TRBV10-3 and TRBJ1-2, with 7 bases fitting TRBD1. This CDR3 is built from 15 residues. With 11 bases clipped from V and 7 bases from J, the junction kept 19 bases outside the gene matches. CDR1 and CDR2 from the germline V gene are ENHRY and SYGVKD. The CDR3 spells CASRAGQLALSGYTF. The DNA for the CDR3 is TGTGCCTCGCGGGCGGGACAGCTAGCTTTGAGTGGCTACACCTTC.

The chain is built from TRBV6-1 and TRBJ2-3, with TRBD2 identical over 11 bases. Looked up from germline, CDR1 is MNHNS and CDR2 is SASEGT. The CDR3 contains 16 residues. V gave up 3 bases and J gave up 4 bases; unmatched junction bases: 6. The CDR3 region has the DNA TGTGCCAGCAGTGAGGTAGGGACTAGCGGTTCAGATACGCAGTATTTT. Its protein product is CASSEVGTSGSDTQYF.

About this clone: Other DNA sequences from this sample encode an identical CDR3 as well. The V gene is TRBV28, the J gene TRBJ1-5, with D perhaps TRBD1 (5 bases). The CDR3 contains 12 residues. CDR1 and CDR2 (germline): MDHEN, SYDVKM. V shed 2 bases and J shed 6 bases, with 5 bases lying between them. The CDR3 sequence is CASSLRGQPQHF. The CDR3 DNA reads TGTGCCAGCAGTTTAAGGGGTCAGCCCCAGCATTTT.

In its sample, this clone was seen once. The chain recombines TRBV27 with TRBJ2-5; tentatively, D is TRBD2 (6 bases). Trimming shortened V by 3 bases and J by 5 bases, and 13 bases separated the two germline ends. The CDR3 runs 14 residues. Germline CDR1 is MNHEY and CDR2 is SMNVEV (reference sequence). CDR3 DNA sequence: TGTGCCAGCAGTTTGGCGGCTAGCGCGGAGACCCAGTACTTC. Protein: CASSLAASAETQYF.

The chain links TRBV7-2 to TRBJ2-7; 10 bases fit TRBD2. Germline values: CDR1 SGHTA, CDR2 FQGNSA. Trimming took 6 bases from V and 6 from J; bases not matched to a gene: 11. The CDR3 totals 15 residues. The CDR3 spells CASSPRGSGRFEQYF. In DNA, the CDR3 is TGTGCCAGCAGTCCCCGGGGTAGCGGGAGGTTCGAGCAGTACTTC.

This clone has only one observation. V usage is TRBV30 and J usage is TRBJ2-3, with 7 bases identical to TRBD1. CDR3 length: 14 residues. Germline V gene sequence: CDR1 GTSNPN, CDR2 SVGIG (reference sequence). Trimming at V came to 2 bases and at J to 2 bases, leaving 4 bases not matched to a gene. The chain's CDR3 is CAWSRTGNTDTQYF. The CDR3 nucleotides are TGTGCCTGGAGTCGGACAGGAAACACAGATACGCAGTATTTT. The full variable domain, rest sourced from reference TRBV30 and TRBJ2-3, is SQTIHQWPATLVQPVGSPLSLECTVEGTSNPNLYWYRQAAGRGLQLLFYSVGIGQISSEVPQNLSASRPQDRQFILSSKKLLLSDSGFYLCAWSRTGNTDTQYFGPGTRLTVL.

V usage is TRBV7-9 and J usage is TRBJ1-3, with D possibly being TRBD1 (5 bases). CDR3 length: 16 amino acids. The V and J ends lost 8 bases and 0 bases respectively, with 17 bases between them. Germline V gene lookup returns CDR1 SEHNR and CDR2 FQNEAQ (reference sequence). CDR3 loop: CASAPVEGSSGNTIYF. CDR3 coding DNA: TGTGCCAGCGCCCCGGTGGAGGGGAGCTCTGGAAACACCATATATTTT. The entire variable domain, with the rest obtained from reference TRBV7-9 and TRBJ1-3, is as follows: DTGVSQNPRHKITKRGQNVTFRCDPISEHNRLYWYRQTLGQGPEFLTYFQNEAQLEKSRLLSDRFSAERPKGSFSTLEIQRTEQGDSAMYLCASAPVEGSSGNTIYFGEGSWLTVV.

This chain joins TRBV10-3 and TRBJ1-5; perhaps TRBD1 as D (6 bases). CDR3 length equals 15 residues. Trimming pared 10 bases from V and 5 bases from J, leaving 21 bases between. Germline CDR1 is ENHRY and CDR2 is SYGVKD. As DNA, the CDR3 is TGTGCCACCTCTAAGGACGCAGGGGATGATCAGCCCCAGCATTTT. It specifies CATSKDAGDDQPQHF.

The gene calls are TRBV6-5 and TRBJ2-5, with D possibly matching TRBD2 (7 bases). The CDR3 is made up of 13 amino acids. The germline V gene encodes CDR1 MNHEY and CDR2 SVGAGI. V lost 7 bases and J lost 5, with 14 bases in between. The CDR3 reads CASTRGAGETQYF. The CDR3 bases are TGTGCCAGCACTCGGGGGGCCGGGGAGACCCAGTACTTC.

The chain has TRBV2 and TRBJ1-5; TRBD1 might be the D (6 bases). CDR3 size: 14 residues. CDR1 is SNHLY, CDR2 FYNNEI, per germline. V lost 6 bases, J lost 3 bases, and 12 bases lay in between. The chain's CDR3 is CASSPGQNNQPQHF. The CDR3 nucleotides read TGTGCCAGCAGCCCAGGACAGAACAATCAGCCCCAGCATTTT. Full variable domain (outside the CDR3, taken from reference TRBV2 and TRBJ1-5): EPEVTQTPSHQVTQMGQEVILRCVPISNHLYFYWYRQILGQKVEFLVSFYNNEISEKSEIFDDQFSVERPDGSNFTLKIRSTKLEDSAMYFCASSPGQNNQPQHFGDGTRLSIL.

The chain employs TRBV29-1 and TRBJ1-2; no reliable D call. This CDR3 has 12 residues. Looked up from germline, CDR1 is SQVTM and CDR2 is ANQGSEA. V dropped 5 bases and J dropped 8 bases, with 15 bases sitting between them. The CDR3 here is CSVPNVMRGYTF. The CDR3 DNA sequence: TGCAGCGTTCCGAATGTGATGAGGGGCTACACCTTC.

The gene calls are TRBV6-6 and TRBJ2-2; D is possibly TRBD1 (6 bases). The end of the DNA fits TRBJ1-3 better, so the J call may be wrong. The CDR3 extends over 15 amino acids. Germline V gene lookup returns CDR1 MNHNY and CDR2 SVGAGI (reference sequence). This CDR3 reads CASSYPKGAGNTIYF. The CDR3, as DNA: TGTGCCAGCAGTTACCCCAAGGGGGCTGGAAACACCATATATTTT.

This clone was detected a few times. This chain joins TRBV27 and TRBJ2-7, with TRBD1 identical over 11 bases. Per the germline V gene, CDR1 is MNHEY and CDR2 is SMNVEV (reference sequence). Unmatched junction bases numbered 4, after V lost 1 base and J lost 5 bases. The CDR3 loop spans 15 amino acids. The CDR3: CASSLLGTGGNEQYF. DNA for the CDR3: TGTGCCAGCAGTTTATTGGGGACAGGGGGAAACGAGCAGTACTTC.

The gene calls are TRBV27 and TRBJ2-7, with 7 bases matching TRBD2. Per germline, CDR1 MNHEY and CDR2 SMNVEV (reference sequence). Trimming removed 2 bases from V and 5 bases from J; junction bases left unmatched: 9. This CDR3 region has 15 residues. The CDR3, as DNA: TGTGCCAGCAGTTTAAGTTGGCGGGGGATCAACGAGCAGTACTTC. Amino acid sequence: CASSLSWRGINEQYF.

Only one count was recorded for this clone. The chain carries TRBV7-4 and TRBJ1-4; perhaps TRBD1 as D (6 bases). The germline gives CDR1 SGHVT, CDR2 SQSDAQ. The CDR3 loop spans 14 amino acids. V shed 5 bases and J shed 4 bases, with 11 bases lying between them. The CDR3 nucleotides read TGTGCCAGCAGCCCTGACAGGATTAATGAAAAACTGTTTTTT. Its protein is CASSPDRINEKLFF.

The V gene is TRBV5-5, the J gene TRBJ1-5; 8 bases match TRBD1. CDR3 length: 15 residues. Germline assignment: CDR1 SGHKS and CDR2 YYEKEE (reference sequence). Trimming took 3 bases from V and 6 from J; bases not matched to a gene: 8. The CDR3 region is CASSWGTGQGQPQHF. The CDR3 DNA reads TGTGCCAGCAGCTGGGGGACAGGTCAGGGTCAGCCCCAGCATTTT.